This T cell receptor beta chain derives from a study of cytomegalovirus exposure and HLA in healthy donors. Findings and limits, study-wide: It was shown in a later analysis that HLA-associated TCR beta chains were more clonally expanded than other, equally common chains. Accurate prediction of HLA-A and HLA-B alleles (for most subjects) was reportedly achieved from TCR beta sequences.

Germline CDR1 and CDR2: MDHEN and SYDVKM. V lost 5 bases, J lost 4 bases, and 15 bases lay in between. The CDR3 has 15 residues. PCR primers comprised 60 Vbeta and 13 Jbeta primers. Using immunoSEQ multiplex PCR, the repertoire was profiled, and TCRdb retains in-frame clones only, with some absent. Counted here are roughly 180,000 clones, approximately 84% occurring once; the ten biggest clones make up 0.25% to 0.3%. This clone was seen a few times. As yet, its antigen is unknown. The receptor was isolated from a boy aged 10-17 years in good health and CMV-seronegative. The chain combines TRBV28 with TRBJ1-5; D is perhaps TRBD1 (5 bases). The sequenced sample was PBMCs. CDR3 nucleotides: TGTGCCAGCAGTCTCCGGGCGCAGGGTAATCAGCCCCAGCATTTT. Protein sequence: CASSLRAQGNQPQHF.